Below are 14 T cell receptor beta chains sequenced from a single sample in a study of blood T cells in healthy people across ages (dated by TCRdb to 2013 to 2016). The library was built by means of 5' RACE. The sequencing machine was an Illumina HiSeq 2500. A second roughly 6 to 12 cycle PCR used a sample-barcoded 5' primer and a J-beta primer mix. In TCRdb, the public reads were trimmed at Q25 with fastp and aligned with MiXCR, with productive beta chains retained. All rows with the same CDR3 protein become a single entry with the most common DNA and genes. The sample table records roughly 830,000 distinct CDR3 sequences; approximately 67% of these occur just once. The ten largest clones capture roughly 26% of the sample. The sample comprised blood. The receptors derive from a man younger than 40 in good health.

This clonotype has only one observation. V is TRBV6-1 and J is TRBJ2-5, with TRBD1 matching 7 bases. Germline V gene lookup returns CDR1 MNHNS and CDR2 SASEGT. V was pared by 6 bases and J by 5 bases, with 21 bases of the junction left unmatched. The CDR3 is made up of 18 amino acids. The CDR3 nucleotides read TGTGCCAGCAGAATGGGTACCGGGACAGCCAACCCTCGGGAGACCCAGTACTTC. Its protein product is CASRMGTGTANPRETQYF.

The chain carries TRBV7-2 and TRBJ2-1, with 7 positions matching TRBD1. V lost 2 bases, J lost 3 bases, and 7 bases stayed unmatched. The germline gives CDR1 SGHTA, CDR2 FQGNSA. CDR3 length: 16 residues. The CDR3 reads CASSLSHRGLYNEQFF. In DNA form, the CDR3 reads TGTGCCAGCAGCTTATCCCACAGGGGCCTCTACAATGAGCAGTTCTTC.

This clonotype came up a few times. The V gene is TRBV4-2, the J gene TRBJ2-1; 13 bases map to TRBD2. Germline V CDR1 and CDR2: LGHNA, YNFKEQ. The junction had 0 bases not matched to a gene; V was cut back by 1 base and J by 9 bases. The CDR3 is 14 residues long. The CDR3 spells CASSQGTSGGEQFF. The DNA for the CDR3 is TGTGCCAGCAGCCAAGGGACTAGCGGGGGTGAGCAGTTCTTC.

The chain couples TRBV9 to TRBJ2-1, with unresolved D. The end of the DNA aligns better with TRBJ2-7, so the J call may be wrong. CDR1 and CDR2 (germline): SGDLS, YYNGEE. The CDR3 consists of 15 residues. CDR3 DNA: TGTGCCAGCAGCTATCGGAGTTCCTCCTACAATGAGCAGTACTTC. It encodes CASSYRSSSYNEQYF.

The V and J genes are TRBV7-9 and TRBJ1-2; D remains ambiguous. The germline V gene encodes CDR1 SEHNR and CDR2 FQNEAQ (reference sequence). V was cut by 5 bases and J by 3 bases, with 13 bases left in between. The CDR3 sequence is 14 residues long. The CDR3 DNA follows: TGTGCCAGCAGCCGTCCTGGGAGGGACTATGGCTACACCTTC. It translates to CASSRPGRDYGYTF.

The V and J genes are TRBV6-6 and TRBJ2-7, with 7 bases identical to TRBD1. V was pared by 0 bases and J by 3 bases, with 2 bases of the junction left unmatched. The CDR3 length is 14 residues. The germline CDR1 and CDR2 sequences are MNHNY and SVGAGI (reference sequence). Here the CDR3 reads CASSYSTGIYEQYF. DNA for the CDR3: TGTGCCAGCAGTTACTCGACAGGGATCTACGAGCAGTACTTC.

The chain carries TRBV10-3 and TRBJ1-1; D unclear. V shed 7 bases and J shed 1 base, with 10 bases lying between them. This CDR3 is 13 amino acids long. Germline values: CDR1 ENHRY, CDR2 SYGVKD. This CDR3 is CAIKEQWNTEAFF. CDR3 DNA: TGTGCCATCAAGGAACAGTGGAACACTGAAGCTTTCTTT.

With regard to this clonotype: A much larger clonotype is one base distant, so this may be a read error. J is TRBJ2-1 and V is TRBV20-1; no clear D gene. The ends were cut back, 3 bases at V and 13 bases at J, with 22 bases in the middle. The CDR3 extends over 14 amino acids. Looked up from germline, CDR1 is DFQATT and CDR2 is SNEGSKA (reference sequence). In DNA, the CDR3 is TGCAGTGCTAGGATGTACGGACGCCAAGAGACCCAGTTCTTC. Its protein is CSARMYGRQETQFF.

This chain uses TRBV7-2 with TRBJ1-6; 7 bases line up with TRBD1. This CDR3 is built from 14 residues. The germline V gene has CDR1 SGHTA and CDR2 FQGNSA. V was pared by 3 bases and J by 11 bases, with 7 bases of the junction left unmatched. The CDR3, as DNA: TGTGCCAGCAGCTTTTCAGGGGGTGCAACACCCCTCCACTTT. Translated: CASSFSGGATPLHF.

This chain uses TRBV5-8 with TRBJ2-3, with 9 nucleotides matching TRBD1. CDR1 is SGHTS, CDR2 YDEGEE, per germline. J gave up 3 bases and V 5 bases, and 7 bases lay outside the gene matches. The length of the CDR3 is 15 residues. CDR3 residues: CASSYDRGGTDTQYF. In DNA, the CDR3 is TGTGCCAGCAGTTACGACAGGGGGGGGACAGATACGCAGTATTTT.

This clonotype has a handful of counts. The rearrangement joins TRBV24-1 to TRBJ2-5, with TRBD1 matching 9 bases. Trimming removed 0 bases from V and 2 bases from J; junction bases left unmatched: 3. The CDR3 runs 16 residues. CDR1 and CDR2 from the germline V gene are KGHDR and SFDVKD. The CDR3 loop reads CATSDLGTGSQETQYF. CDR3 coding DNA: TGTGCCACCAGTGATTTGGGGACAGGGAGTCAAGAGACCCAGTACTTC.

J is TRBJ2-3 and V is TRBV12-3 or TRBV12-4, with 7 bases matching TRBD1. Unmatched junction bases numbered 10, after V lost 4 bases and J lost 3 bases. There are 16 residues in the CDR3. The CDR3 region has the DNA TGTGCCAGCAGTTCCGCCGGGACAGCCATTACAGATACGCAGTATTTT. This translates into CASSSAGTAITDTQYF.

In its sample, this clonotype was seen once. V usage is TRBV12-3 or TRBV12-4 and J usage is TRBJ2-1; D is unclear. This CDR3 has 16 amino acids. V was cut by 1 base and J by 0 bases, with 10 bases left in between. This CDR3 reads CASSLGWRFSYNEQFF. The CDR3 nucleotides are TGTGCCAGCAGTTTAGGCTGGCGGTTCTCCTACAATGAGCAGTTCTTC.

The CDR3 loop reads CASSTPTGTAYNEQFF. The CDR3 DNA sequence: TGTGCCAGTAGTACCCCTACCGGGACAGCCTACAATGAGCAGTTCTTC. This chain links TRBV19 with TRBJ2-1; 7 bases line up with TRBD1. The CDR3 spans 16 residues. The germline V gene has CDR1 LNHDA and CDR2 SQIVND (reference sequence). The V gene end was trimmed by 4 bases and the J gene end by 2 bases; junction bases not matched to a gene: 8.